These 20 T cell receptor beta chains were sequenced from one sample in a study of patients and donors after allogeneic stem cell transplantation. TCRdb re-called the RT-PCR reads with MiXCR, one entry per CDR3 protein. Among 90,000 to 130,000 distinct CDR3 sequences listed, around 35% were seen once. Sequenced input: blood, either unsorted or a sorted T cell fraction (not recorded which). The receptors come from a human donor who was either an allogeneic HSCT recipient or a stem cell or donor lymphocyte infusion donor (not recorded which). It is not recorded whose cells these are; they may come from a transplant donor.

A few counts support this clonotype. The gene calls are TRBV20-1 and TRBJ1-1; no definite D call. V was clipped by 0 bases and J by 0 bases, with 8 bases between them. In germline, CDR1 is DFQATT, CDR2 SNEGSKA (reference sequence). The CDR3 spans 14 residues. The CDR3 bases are TGCAGTGCTAGAGATCGGTATGTGAACACTGAAGCTTTCTTT. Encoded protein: CSARDRYVNTEAFF.

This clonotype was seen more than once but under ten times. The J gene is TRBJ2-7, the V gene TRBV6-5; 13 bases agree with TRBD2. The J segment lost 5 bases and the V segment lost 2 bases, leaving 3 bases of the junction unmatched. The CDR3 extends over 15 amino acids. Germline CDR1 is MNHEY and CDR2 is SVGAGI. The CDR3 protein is CASSYGLAGVNEQYF. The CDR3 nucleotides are TGTGCCAGCAGTTACGGACTAGCGGGAGTTAACGAGCAGTACTTC.

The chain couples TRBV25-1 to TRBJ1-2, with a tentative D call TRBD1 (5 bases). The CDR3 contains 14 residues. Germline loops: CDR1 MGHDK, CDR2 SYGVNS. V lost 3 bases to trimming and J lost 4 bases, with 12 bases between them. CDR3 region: CASSDTTGLYGYTF. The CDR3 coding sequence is TGTGCCAGCAGTGATACAACAGGACTCTATGGCTACACCTTC.

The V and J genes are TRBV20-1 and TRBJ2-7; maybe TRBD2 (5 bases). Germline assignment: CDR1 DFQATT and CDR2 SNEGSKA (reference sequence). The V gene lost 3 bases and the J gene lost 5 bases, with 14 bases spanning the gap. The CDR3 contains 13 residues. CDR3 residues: CSASPGGPNEQYF. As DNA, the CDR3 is TGCAGTGCTAGTCCTGGAGGACCAAACGAGCAGTACTTC.

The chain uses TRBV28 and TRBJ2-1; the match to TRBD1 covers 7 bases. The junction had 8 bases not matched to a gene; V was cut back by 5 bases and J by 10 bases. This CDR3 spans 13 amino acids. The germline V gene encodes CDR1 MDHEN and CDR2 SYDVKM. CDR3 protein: CASSRWTGREQFF. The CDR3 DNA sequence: TGTGCCAGCAGTCGGTGGACAGGCCGGGAGCAGTTCTTC.

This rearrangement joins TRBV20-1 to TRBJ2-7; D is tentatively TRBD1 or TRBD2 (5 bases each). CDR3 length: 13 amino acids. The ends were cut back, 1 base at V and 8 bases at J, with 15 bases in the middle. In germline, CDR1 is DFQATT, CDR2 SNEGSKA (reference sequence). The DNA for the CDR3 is TGCAGTGCTAGAGTCCCCGGGACCTCCCAGCAGTACTTC. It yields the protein CSARVPGTSQQYF.

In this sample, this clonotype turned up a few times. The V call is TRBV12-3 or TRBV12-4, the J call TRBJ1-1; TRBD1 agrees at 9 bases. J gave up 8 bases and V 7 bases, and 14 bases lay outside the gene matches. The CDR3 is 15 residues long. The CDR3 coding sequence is TGTGCCAGCATTTTTGTGACAGGGGGAAGAGGCGAAGCTTTCTTT. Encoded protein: CASIFVTGGRGEAFF.

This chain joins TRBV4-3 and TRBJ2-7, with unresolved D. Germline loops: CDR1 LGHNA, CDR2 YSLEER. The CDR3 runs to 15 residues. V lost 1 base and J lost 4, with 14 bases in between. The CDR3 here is CASSQVSGPNYEQYF. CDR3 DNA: TGCGCCAGCAGCCAAGTGTCCGGGCCTAATTACGAGCAGTACTTC.

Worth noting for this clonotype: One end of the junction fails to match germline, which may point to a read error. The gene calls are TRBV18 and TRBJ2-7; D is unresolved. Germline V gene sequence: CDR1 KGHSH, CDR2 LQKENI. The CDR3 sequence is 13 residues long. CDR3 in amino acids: CASSPGIAIGLSF. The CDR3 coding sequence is TGTGCCAGCTCACCGGGGATAGCCATAGGATTGTCCTTC.

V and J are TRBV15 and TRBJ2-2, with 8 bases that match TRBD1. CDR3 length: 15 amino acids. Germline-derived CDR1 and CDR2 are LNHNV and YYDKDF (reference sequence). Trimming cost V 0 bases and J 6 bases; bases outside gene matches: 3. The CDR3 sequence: CATSRDARGPGELFF. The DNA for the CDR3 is TGTGCCACCAGCAGAGATGCCAGGGGGCCCGGGGAGCTGTTTTTT. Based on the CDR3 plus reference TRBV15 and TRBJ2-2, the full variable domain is DAMVIQNPRYQVTQFGKPVTLSCSQTLNHNVMYWYQQKSSQAPKLLFHYYDKDFNNEADTPDNFQSRRPNTSFCFLDIRSPGLGDTAMYLCATSRDARGPGELFFGEGSRLTVL.

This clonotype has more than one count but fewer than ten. CDR3 sequence reads: CASSQGQDGTEAFF. CDR3 nucleotides: TGTGCCAGCAGTCAGGGACAGGATGGCACTGAAGCTTTCTTT. V gene TRBV12-3 or TRBV12-4 combines with J gene TRBJ1-1; 8 bases match TRBD1. This CDR3 has 14 amino acids. The junction had 6 bases not matched to a gene; V was cut back by 5 bases and J by 4 bases.

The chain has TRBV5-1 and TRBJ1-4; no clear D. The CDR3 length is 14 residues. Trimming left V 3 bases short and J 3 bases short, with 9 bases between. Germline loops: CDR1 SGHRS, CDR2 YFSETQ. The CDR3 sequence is CASSSLQSNEKLFF. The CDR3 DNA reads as TGCGCCAGCAGCTCCCTTCAGTCTAATGAAAAACTGTTTTTT.

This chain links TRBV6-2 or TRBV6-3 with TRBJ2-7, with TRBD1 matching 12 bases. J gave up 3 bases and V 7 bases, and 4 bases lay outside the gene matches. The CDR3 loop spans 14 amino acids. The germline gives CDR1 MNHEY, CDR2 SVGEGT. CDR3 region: CASTRDRGLYEQYF. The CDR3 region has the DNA TGTGCCAGCACCCGGGACAGGGGGCTCTACGAGCAGTACTTC.

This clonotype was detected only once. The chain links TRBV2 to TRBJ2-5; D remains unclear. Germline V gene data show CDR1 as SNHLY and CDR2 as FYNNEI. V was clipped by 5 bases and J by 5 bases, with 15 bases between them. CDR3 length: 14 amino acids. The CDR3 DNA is TGTGCCAGCAGTCGGATGGATAAGGAGGAGACCCAGTACTTC. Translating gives CASSRMDKEETQYF.

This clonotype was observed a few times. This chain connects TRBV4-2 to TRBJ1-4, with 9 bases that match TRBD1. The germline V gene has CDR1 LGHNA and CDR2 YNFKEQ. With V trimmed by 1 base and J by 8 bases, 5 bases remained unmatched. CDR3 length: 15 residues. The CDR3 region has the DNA TGTGCCAGCAGCCAAGTGAGGGGACAGGGCGAAAAACTGTTTTTT. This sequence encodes CASSQVRGQGEKLFF.

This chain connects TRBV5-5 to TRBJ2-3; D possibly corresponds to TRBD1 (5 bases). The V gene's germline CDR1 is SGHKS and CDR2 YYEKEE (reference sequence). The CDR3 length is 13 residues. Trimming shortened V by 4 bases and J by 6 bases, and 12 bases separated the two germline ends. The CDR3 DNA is TGTGCCAGCAGCGTGACAGTCTTCGATACGCAGTATTTT. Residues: CASSVTVFDTQYF.

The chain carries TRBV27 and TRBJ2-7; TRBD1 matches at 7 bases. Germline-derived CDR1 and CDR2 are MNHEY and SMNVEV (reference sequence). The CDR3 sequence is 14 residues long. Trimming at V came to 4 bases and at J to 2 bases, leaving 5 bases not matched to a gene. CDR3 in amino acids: CASSSWDRPYEQYF. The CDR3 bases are TGTGCCAGCAGTTCCTGGGACAGACCCTACGAGCAGTACTTC.

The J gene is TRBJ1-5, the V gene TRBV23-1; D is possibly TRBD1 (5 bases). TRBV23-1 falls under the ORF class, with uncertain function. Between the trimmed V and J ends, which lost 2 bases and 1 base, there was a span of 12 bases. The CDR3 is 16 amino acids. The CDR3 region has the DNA TGCGCCAGCAGTCAAAAGGCCCGGGGGAGCAATCAGCCCCAGCATTTT. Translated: CASSQKARGSNQPQHF.

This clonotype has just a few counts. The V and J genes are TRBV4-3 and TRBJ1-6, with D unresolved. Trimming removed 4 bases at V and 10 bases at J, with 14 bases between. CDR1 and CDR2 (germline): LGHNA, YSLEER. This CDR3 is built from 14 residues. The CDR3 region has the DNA TGCGCCAGCAGCCGCGGCCTGGTAGAGTCACCCCTCCACTTT. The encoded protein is CASSRGLVESPLHF.

CDR3 sequence (DNA): TGTGCCAGCAGTTTAGCGGAGGCGGGAGCCTACGAGCAGTACTTC. It is translated as CASSLAEAGAYEQYF. V and J are TRBV12-3 or TRBV12-4 and TRBJ2-7; 7 nucleotides align to TRBD2. V was clipped by 0 bases and J by 2 bases; unmatched bases: 4. The CDR3 has 15 amino acids.